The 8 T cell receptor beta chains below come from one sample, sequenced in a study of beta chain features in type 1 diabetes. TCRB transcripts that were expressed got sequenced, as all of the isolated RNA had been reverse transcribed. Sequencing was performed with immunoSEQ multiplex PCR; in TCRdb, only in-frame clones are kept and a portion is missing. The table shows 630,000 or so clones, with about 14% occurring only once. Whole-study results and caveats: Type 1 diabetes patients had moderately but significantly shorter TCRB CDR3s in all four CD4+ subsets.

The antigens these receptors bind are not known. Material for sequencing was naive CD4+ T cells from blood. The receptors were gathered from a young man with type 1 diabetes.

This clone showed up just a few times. The CDR3, as DNA: TGTGCCAGCAGTTCTGACAGGGTCTATCAGCCCCAGCATTTT. Amino acids: CASSSDRVYQPQHF. The gene calls are TRBV6-5 and TRBJ1-5; 7 bases line up with TRBD1. This CDR3 contains 14 residues. Germline trimming cut 4 bases from V and 5 bases from J; bases unmatched to any gene: 5. Germline V gene data show CDR1 as MNHEY and CDR2 as SVGAGI.

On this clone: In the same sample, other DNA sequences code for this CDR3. The CDR3 loop is CAWSVTDNQPQHF. The CDR3 nucleotides are TGTGCCTGGAGTGTAACAGATAATCAGCCCCAGCATTTT. This sequence joins TRBV30 and TRBJ1-5; D is uncertain. V lost 0 bases and J lost 4, with 7 bases in between. In germline, CDR1 is GTSNPN, CDR2 SVGIG (reference sequence). CDR3 size: 13 residues.

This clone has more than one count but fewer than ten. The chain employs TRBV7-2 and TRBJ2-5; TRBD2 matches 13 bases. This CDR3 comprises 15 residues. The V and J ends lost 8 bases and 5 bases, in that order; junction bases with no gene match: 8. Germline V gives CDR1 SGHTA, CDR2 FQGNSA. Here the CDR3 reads CASRLTSGGVETQYF. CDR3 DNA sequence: TGTGCCAGCCGACTCACTAGCGGGGGGGTTGAGACCCAGTACTTC.

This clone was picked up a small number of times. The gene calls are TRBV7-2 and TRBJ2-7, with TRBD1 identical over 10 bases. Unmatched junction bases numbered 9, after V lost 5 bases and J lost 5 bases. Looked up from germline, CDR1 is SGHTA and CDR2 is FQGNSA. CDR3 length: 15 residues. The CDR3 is CASSATGTGVHEQYF. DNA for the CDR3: TGTGCCAGCAGCGCCACCGGGACAGGGGTACACGAGCAGTACTTC.

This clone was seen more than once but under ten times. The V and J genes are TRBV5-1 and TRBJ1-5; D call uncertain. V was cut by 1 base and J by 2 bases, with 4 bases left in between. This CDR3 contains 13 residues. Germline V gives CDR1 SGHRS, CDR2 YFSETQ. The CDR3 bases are TGCGCCAGCAGCTTGCTTGGCAATCAGCCCCAGCATTTT. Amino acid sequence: CASSLLGNQPQHF.

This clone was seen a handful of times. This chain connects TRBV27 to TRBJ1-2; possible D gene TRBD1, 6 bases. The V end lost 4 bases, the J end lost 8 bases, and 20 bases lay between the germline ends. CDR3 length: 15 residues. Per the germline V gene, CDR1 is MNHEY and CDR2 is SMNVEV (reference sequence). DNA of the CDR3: TGTGCCAGCAGTTCCTACAGGGAAGGAAGGATAGGCTACACCTTC. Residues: CASSSYREGRIGYTF.

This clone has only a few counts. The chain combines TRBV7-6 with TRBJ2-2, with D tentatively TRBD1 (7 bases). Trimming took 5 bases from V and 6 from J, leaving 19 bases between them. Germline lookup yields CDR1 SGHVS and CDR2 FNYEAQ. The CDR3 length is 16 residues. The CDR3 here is CASSLSGGGHAGELFF. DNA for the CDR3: TGTGCCAGCAGCCTAAGCGGAGGGGGCCACGCCGGGGAGCTGTTTTTT.

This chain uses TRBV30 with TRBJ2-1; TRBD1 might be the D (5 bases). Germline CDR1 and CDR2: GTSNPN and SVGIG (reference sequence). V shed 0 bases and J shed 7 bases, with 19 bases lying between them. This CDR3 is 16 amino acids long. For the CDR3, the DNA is TGTGCCTGGAGTGTAACAGGCAGACCCTTTGGGAATGAGCAGTTCTTC. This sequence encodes CAWSVTGRPFGNEQFF.